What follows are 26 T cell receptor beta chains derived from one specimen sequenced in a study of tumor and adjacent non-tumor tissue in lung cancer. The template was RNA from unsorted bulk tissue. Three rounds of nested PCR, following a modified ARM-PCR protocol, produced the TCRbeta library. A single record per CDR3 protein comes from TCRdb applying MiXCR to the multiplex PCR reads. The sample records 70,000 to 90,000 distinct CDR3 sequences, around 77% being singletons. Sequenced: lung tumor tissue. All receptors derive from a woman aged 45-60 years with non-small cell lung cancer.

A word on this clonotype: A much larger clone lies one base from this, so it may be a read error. CDR3 amino acids: CSATSGLDYEQYF. Written as DNA, the CDR3 is TGCAGTGCTACCTCGGGACTGGACTACGAGCAGTACTTC. The chain is built from TRBV20-1 and TRBJ2-7, with a tentative D call TRBD2 (6 bases). This CDR3 region has 13 residues. Deletions cut 4 bases from V and 3 bases from J, with 13 bases between. CDR1 and CDR2 (germline): DFQATT, SNEGSKA (reference sequence).

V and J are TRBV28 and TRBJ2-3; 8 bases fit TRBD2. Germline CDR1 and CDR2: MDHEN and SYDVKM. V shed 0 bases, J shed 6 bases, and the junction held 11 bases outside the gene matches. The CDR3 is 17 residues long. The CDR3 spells CASSLWIKRESHDTQYF. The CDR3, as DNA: TGTGCCAGCAGTTTATGGATTAAGCGGGAGTCCCACGATACGCAGTATTTT.

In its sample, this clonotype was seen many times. The CDR3 spells CASSTLEDEQYF. CDR3 in DNA: TGTGCCAGCAGCACATTAGAGGACGAGCAGTACTTC. This chain uses TRBV7-9 with TRBJ2-7; unclear D gene. CDR1 is SEHNR, CDR2 FQNEAQ, per germline (reference sequence). The CDR3 loop spans 12 amino acids. V shed 5 bases and J shed 5 bases, with 10 bases lying between them.

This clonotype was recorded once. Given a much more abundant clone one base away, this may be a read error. The CDR3 reads CAWNLPSDLGVYEQYF. In DNA, the CDR3 is TGTGCCTGGAACCTCCCAAGCGATTTAGGAGTTTACGAGCAGTACTTC. The chain combines TRBV30 with TRBJ2-7; D ambiguous. With 4 bases removed from V and 4 bases from J, the gap between germline ends came to 23 bases. CDR3 size: 16 residues. Germline CDR1 GTSNPN, CDR2 SVGIG (reference sequence).

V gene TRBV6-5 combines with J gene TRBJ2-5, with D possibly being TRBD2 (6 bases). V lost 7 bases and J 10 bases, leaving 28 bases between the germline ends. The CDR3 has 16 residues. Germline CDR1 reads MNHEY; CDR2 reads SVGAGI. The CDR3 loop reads CASKEWKEGTVRVQYF. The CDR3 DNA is TGTGCCAGCAAAGAGTGGAAGGAGGGGACGGTGCGGGTCCAGTACTTC.

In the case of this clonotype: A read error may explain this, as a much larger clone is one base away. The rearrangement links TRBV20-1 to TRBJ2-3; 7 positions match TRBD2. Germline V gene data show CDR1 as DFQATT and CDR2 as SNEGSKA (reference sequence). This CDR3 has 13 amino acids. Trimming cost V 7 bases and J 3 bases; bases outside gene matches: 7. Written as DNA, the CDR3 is TGCAGTGTGCCACTAGCGCGAACAGATACGCAGTATTTT. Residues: CSVPLARTDTQYF.

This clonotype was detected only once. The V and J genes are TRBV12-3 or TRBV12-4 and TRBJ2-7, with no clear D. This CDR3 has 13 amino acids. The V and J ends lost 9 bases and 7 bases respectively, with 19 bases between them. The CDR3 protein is CASHTGVGYEQYF. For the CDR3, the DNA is TGTGCCAGTCACACGGGCGTGGGCTATGAGCAGTACTTC.

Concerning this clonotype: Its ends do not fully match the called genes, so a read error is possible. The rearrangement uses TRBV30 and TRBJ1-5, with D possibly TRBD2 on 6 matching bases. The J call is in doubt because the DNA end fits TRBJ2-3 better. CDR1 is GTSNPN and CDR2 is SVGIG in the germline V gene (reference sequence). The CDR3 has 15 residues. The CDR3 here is CAWSVGTSANQPQYF. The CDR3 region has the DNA TGCGCCTGGAGTGTCGGGACTTCGGCGAATCAGCCCCAGTATTTT.

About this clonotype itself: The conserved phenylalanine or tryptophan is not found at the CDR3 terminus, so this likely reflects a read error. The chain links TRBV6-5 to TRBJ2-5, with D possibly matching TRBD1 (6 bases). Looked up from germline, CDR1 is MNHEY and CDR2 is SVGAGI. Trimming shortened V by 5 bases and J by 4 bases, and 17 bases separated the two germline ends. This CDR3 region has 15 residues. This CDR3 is CASSPLGTFPETQYS. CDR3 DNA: TGTGCCAGCAGTCCCCTCGGGACATTTCCAGAGACCCAGTACTCT.

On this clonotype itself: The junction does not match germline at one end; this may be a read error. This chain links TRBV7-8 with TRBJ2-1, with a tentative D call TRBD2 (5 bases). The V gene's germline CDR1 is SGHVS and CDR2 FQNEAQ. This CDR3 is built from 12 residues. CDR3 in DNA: TGTGCCGGCAGCCAAACCGTGACTACGCAGTTCTTC. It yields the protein CAGSQTVTTQFF.

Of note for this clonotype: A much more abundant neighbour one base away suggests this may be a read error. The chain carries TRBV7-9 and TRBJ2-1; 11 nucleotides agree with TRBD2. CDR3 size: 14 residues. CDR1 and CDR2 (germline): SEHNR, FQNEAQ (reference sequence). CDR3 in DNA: TGTGCCTTCTCTAGCGGGAGGTCCTACAATGAGAAGTTCTTC. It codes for CAFSSGRSYNEKFF.

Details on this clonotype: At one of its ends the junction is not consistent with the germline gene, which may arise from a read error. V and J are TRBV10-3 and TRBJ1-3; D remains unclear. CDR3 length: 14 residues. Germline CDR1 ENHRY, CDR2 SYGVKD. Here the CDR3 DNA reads TGTGGCACTAAGGACGGTGGCTCTGGAAACACCATCTATTTT. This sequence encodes CGTKDGGSGNTIYF.

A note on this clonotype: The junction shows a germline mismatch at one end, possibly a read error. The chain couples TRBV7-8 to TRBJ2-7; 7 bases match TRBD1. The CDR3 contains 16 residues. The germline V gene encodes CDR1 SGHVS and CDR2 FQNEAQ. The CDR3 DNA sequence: TGTGTCAGCAGCCCTAGAGGCAGACAGGGAACCTACGAGCAGTACTTC. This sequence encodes CVSSPRGRQGTYEQYF.

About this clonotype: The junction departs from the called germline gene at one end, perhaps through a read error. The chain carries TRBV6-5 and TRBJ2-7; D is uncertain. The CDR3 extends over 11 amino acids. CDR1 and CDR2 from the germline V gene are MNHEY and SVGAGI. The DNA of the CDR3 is TGTGCCAACAGTTCACCCTACGAGCAGTACTTC. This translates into CANSSPYEQYF.

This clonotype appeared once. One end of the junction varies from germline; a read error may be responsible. The CDR3 DNA follows: TGTGCCAGCAACCAAGATAGGACCTTCAGTTCCTACGAGCATTACTTC. This codes for CASNQDRTFSSYEHYF. The rearrangement links TRBV4-2 to TRBJ2-7, with unresolved D. Germline-derived CDR1 and CDR2 are LGHNA and YNFKEQ. This CDR3 is 16 amino acids long.

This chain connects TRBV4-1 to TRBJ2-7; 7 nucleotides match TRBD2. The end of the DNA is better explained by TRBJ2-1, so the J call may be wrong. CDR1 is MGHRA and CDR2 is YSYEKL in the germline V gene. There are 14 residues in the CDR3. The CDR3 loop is CASSQGQWDYEQFF. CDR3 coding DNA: TGCGCCAGCAGCCAAGGGCAGTGGGACTACGAGCAGTTCTTC.

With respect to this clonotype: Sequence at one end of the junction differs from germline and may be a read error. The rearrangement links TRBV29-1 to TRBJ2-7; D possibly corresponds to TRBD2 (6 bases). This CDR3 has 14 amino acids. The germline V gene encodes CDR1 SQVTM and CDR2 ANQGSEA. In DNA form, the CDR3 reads TGCAGCATTGAGGAGACTAGGAGCTCCTGCGAGCAGTACTTC. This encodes CSIEETRSSCEQYF.

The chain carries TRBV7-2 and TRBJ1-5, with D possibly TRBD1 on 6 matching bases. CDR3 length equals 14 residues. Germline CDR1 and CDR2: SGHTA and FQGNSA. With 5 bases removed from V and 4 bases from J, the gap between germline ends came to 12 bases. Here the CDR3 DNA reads TGTGCCAGCAGCCGGACAGAGTATAATCAGCCCCAGCATTTT. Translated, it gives CASSRTEYNQPQHF.

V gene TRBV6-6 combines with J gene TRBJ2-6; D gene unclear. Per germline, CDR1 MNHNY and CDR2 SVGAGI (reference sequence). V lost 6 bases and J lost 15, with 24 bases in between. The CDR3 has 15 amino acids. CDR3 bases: TGTGCCAGCAGGCTGGGGTCCTCTGGTGCCAACAACCTGACTTTC. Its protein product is CASRLGSSGANNLTF.

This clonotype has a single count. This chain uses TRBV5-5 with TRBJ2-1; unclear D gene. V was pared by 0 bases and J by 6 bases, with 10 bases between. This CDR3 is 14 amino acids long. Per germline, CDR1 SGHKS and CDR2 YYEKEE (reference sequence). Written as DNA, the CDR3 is TGTGCCAGCAGCTTGGCCGGAGTATGCAATGAGCAGTTCTTC. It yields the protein CASSLAGVCNEQFF.

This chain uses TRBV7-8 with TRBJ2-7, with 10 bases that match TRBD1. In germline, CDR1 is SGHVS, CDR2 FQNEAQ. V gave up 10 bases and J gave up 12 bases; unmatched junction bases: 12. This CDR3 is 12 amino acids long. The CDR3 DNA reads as TGTGCCATCATATTAGACAGGGGGCGCGTGTACTTC. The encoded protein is CAIILDRGRVYF.

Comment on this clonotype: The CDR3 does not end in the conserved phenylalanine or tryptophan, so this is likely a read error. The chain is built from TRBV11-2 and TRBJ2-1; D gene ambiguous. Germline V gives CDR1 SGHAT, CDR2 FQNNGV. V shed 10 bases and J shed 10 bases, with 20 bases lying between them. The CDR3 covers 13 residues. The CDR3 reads CAISLEAGGEQFS. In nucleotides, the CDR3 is TGTGCCATTAGCTTAGAGGCAGGCGGCGAGCAGTTCTCC.

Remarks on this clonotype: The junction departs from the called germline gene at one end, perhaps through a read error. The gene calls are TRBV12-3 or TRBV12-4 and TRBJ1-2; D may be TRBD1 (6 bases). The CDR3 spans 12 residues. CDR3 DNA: TGTGCCACCCACAGGGAACGCGGTGGCTATACCTTC. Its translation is CATHRERGGYTF.

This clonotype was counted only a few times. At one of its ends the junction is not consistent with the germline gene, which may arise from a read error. Here the CDR3 DNA reads TGCGCCAGCAGCGATCGGACTAGCGGGAGGCCAATAACCTACGTGCAGTACTTC. Translating gives CASSDRTSGRPITYVQYF. The rearrangement links TRBV5-1 to TRBJ2-7, with 14 nucleotides matching TRBD2. CDR1 SGHRS and CDR2 YFSETQ come from the germline V gene. The CDR3 is 18 amino acids.

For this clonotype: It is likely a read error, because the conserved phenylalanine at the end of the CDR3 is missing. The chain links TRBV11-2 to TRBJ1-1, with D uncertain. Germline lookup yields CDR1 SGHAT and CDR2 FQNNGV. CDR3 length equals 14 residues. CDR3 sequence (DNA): TGTGCCAGCAGCTTAGTTGGTCAGAACACTGAGGCTTTCTTG. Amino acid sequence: CASSLVGQNTEAFL.

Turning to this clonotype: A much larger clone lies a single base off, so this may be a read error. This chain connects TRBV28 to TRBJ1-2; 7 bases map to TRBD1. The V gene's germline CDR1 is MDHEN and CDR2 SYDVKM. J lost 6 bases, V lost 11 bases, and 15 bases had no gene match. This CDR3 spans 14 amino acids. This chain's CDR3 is CAGSFRGCGNGYTF. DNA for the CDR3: TGTGCCGGCTCCTTCAGGGGGTGCGGGAATGGCTACACCTTC.